Sequencing of this T cell receptor (beta chain) was carried out in a study of identical twins. One entry per CDR3 protein, called by TCRdb with MiXCR from the 5' RACE reads. The repertoire holds 1,800,000 or so distinct CDR3 sequences, with more than 30% as singletons. Findings of the study overall: For out-of-frame alpha sequences shared by twins, low generation probability was in excess.

Healthy Caucasian individuals made up all the donors. This clonotype has just a few counts. Its cognate antigen is unknown. Sequenced material: cord blood. This clonotype was obtained from a newborn girl in good health.

The CDR3 DNA is TGTGCCAGCTGTACAGGGGTGGACATTCAGTACTTC. Encoded protein: CASCTGVDIQYF. The rearrangement links TRBV12-3 or TRBV12-4 to TRBJ2-5; 7 nucleotides align to TRBD1. The end of the DNA aligns better with TRBJ2-4, so the J call may be wrong. The CDR3 consists of 12 residues.